Below are 30 T cell receptor beta chains sequenced from a single sample in a study of cytomegalovirus exposure and HLA in healthy donors. PCR primers comprised 60 Vbeta and 13 Jbeta primers. Repertoires were generated with immunoSEQ multiplex PCR, while TCRdb's copy carries only in-frame clones and drops some. This table holds some 120,000 clones, around four fifths found once. Sequenced material: PBMCs. These TCRs come from a man aged 18-30 years in good health and CMV-seropositive.

The chain recombines TRBV28 with TRBJ2-5; unclear D gene. CDR1 is MDHEN, CDR2 SYDVKM, per germline. CDR3 length equals 14 residues. V lost 3 bases to trimming and J lost 0 bases, with 8 bases between them. CDR3 protein: CASSFWQDQETQYF. CDR3 DNA sequence: TGTGCCAGCAGTTTCTGGCAGGACCAAGAGACCCAGTACTTC.

This chain uses TRBV7-2 with TRBJ2-1, with 9 bases lining up with TRBD2. Trimming at V came to 1 base and at J to 10 bases, leaving 8 bases not matched to a gene. The CDR3 runs 15 residues. Germline values: CDR1 SGHTA, CDR2 FQGNSA. The CDR3 DNA follows: TGTGCCAGCAGCTTAGTGGGCGGGGGGGCCGGAGAGCAGTTCTTC. Encoded protein: CASSLVGGGAGEQFF.

The chain uses TRBV5-1 and TRBJ2-5; no definite D call. The closer fit of TRBJ2-7 to the DNA end suggests the J call may be wrong. CDR3 length: 12 residues. The V gene's germline CDR1 is SGHRS and CDR2 YFSETQ. CDR3 nucleotides: TGCGCCAGCAGCTTGGACGGGTACGAGCAGTACTTC. Its protein is CASSLDGYEQYF.

V usage is TRBV7-9 and J usage is TRBJ2-2; TRBD1 agrees at 11 bases. V lost 5 bases and J lost 5; bases outside the gene matches: 7. The CDR3 has 16 amino acids. CDR1 and CDR2 from the germline V gene are SEHNR and FQNEAQ (reference sequence). The CDR3 region has the DNA TGTGCCAGCAGCCGTCGCCGGGACAGGGGGACCGGGGAGCTGTTTTTT. The encoded protein is CASSRRRDRGTGELFF.

The chain links TRBV29-1 to TRBJ2-7; D call uncertain. This CDR3 region has 12 residues. V lost 5 bases and J lost 0, with 8 bases in between. Per the germline V gene, CDR1 is SQVTM and CDR2 is ANQGSEA. CDR3: CSVQRSSYEQYF. As DNA, the CDR3 is TGCAGCGTTCAACGGAGCTCCTACGAGCAGTACTTC.

This sequence joins TRBV19 and TRBJ1-2; the D gene is possibly TRBD1 (5 bases). Germline V gene lookup returns CDR1 LNHDA and CDR2 SQIVND (reference sequence). The CDR3 runs 17 residues. Deletions cut 8 bases from V and 4 bases from J, with 26 bases between. CDR3 sequence reads: CASYLQRAGPRVYGYTF. The CDR3 nucleotides are TGTGCCAGTTACCTCCAAAGAGCAGGGCCCAGAGTCTATGGCTACACCTTC.

The rearrangement links TRBV2 to TRBJ2-1, with D maybe TRBD1 (6 bases). The V and J ends lost 3 bases and 10 bases respectively, with 7 bases between them. Germline CDR1 and CDR2: SNHLY and FYNNEI. The CDR3 runs 11 residues. CDR3 loop: CASSEGHEQFF. The CDR3 nucleotides are TGTGCCAGCAGTGAGGGACACGAGCAGTTCTTC.

A few counts support this clone. V is TRBV30 and J is TRBJ2-2, with 10 bases identical to TRBD2. In germline, CDR1 is GTSNPN, CDR2 SVGIG (reference sequence). This CDR3 contains 16 residues. V gave up 7 bases and J gave up 3 bases; unmatched junction bases: 11. The CDR3 spells CAFTQPSGGHTGELFF. DNA of the CDR3: TGTGCCTTTACGCAACCTAGCGGGGGACACACCGGGGAGCTGTTTTTT.

This clone has a single count. The chain combines TRBV6-5 with TRBJ2-5, with D possibly being TRBD1 (6 bases). The length of the CDR3 is 13 residues. Trimming shortened V by 10 bases and J by 3 bases, and 15 bases separated the two germline ends. Germline V gene lookup returns CDR1 MNHEY and CDR2 SVGAGI. This chain's CDR3 is CATRRDTEETQYF. CDR3 nucleotide sequence: TGTGCCACCAGAAGGGACACCGAAGAGACCCAGTACTTC.

As concerns this clone: The sample contains more than one DNA sequence encoding this CDR3. The V gene is TRBV6-5, the J gene TRBJ2-7; 8 positions match TRBD1. The CDR3 consists of 15 residues. CDR1 and CDR2 (germline): MNHEY, SVGAGI. J gave up 5 bases and V 0 bases, and 6 bases lay outside the gene matches. The CDR3 bases are TGTGCCAGCAGTTACTCCCCCAGGACAGGGAACGAGCAGTACTTC. Encoded protein: CASSYSPRTGNEQYF.

The V and J genes are TRBV23-1 and TRBJ1-1, with D possibly being TRBD1 (5 bases). TRBV23-1 is an open reading frame whose function is uncertain. The CDR3 totals 16 residues. V lost 0 bases and J 3 bases, leaving 14 bases between the germline ends. Here the CDR3 reads CASSQSEKGLDTEAFF. In DNA form, the CDR3 reads TGCGCCAGCAGTCAATCTGAGAAGGGGCTCGACACTGAAGCTTTCTTT.

The chain couples TRBV2 to TRBJ1-5; D not certain. The CDR3 runs to 16 residues. The germline V and J ends were trimmed by 2 bases and 0 bases, with 11 bases remaining between them. Germline-derived CDR1 and CDR2 are SNHLY and FYNNEI. The CDR3 is CASSEREGYSNQPQHF. The DNA for the CDR3 is TGTGCCAGCAGTGAAAGGGAGGGCTATAGCAATCAGCCCCAGCATTTT. Full variable domain (remainder filled in from reference TRBV2 and TRBJ1-5): EPEVTQTPSHQVTQMGQEVILRCVPISNHLYFYWYRQILGQKVEFLVSFYNNEISEKSEIFDDQFSVERPDGSNFTLKIRSTKLEDSAMYFCASSEREGYSNQPQHFGDGTRLSIL.

This clone showed up just once. The V and J genes are TRBV11-2 and TRBJ1-4; unclear D gene. The germline CDR1 and CDR2 sequences are SGHAT and FQNNGV. Trimming stripped 5 bases from V and 0 bases from J, with 10 bases between. The CDR3 length is 15 residues. The CDR3 here is CASSPNMATNEKLFF. CDR3 bases: TGTGCCAGCAGCCCCAACATGGCAACTAATGAAAAACTGTTTTTT.

This clone appeared a single time. The chain carries TRBV6-1 and TRBJ1-3; TRBD1 might be the D (5 bases). V lost 1 base and J lost 6, with 10 bases in between. The CDR3 is made up of 14 amino acids. Germline CDR1 is MNHNS and CDR2 is SASEGT. CDR3 region: CASSEGWGVNTIYF. The CDR3, as DNA: TGTGCCAGCAGTGAAGGGTGGGGGGTAAACACCATATATTTT.

This clone appeared a few times. V gene TRBV27 combines with J gene TRBJ1-5, with 7 bases fitting TRBD1. The germline V gene encodes CDR1 MNHEY and CDR2 SMNVEV (reference sequence). With 7 bases clipped from V and 1 base from J, the junction kept 4 bases outside the gene matches. This CDR3 is 14 amino acids long. The CDR3 nucleotides read TGTGCCAGCACCGAGACAGGGAGCAATCAGCCCCAGCATTTT. This gives the protein CASTETGSNQPQHF.

The CDR3 is CASSPRGEGLNTEAFF. The CDR3 DNA follows: TGTGCCAGCAGCCCCAGAGGGGAGGGATTGAACACTGAAGCTTTCTTT. This sequence joins TRBV9 and TRBJ1-1; D is possibly TRBD1 (5 bases). There are 16 residues in the CDR3. CDR1 is SGDLS, CDR2 YYNGEE, per germline. The V end lost 4 bases, the J end lost 0 bases, and 16 bases lay between the germline ends.

The chain joins TRBV15 to TRBJ2-5; 9 nucleotides align to TRBD2. The germline CDR1 and CDR2 sequences are LNHNV and YYDKDF (reference sequence). With V trimmed by 0 bases and J by 1 base, 0 bases remained unmatched. CDR3 size: 15 residues. CDR3: CATSREGLAQETQYF. CDR3 nucleotide sequence: TGTGCCACCAGCAGAGAGGGACTAGCCCAAGAGACCCAGTACTTC.

This clone appeared once. The CDR3 DNA reads TGTGCCAGTAGTATGGGACAGGGGGCCGAGCAGTACTTC. Protein product: CASSMGQGAEQYF. The chain joins TRBV19 to TRBJ2-7; 12 positions agree with TRBD1. The CDR3 has 13 residues. From germline, CDR1 is LNHDA and CDR2 SQIVND (reference sequence). Trimming took 3 bases from V and 6 from J; bases not matched to a gene: 0.

The rearrangement joins TRBV7-9 to TRBJ1-1; D is possibly TRBD1 (5 bases). The CDR3 covers 13 residues. Trimming removed 5 bases from V and 4 bases from J, with 11 bases in between. Per germline, CDR1 SEHNR and CDR2 FQNEAQ (reference sequence). In DNA form, the CDR3 reads TGTGCCAGCAGCCCGACGGGGGGCACTGAAGCTTTCTTT. This sequence encodes CASSPTGGTEAFF. The complete variable domain, with remaining parts taken from reference TRBV7-9 and TRBJ1-1, reads DTGVSQNPRHKITKRGQNVTFRCDPISEHNRLYWYRQTLGQGPEFLTYFQNEAQLEKSRLLSDRFSAERPKGSFSTLEIQRTEQGDSAMYLCASSPTGGTEAFFGQGTRLTVV.

Remarks on this clone: Additional DNA sequences in this sample encode the identical CDR3. This chain uses TRBV21-1 with TRBJ2-2; the D segment call TRBD1 is taken from the table without a DNA check. TRBV21-1 is given as a pseudogene. The CDR3 extends over 16 amino acids. CDR3 residues: CVLGQKPLANTGELFF. CDR3 DNA sequence: TGTGTGTTGGGACAGAAGCCTTTAGCGAACACCGGGGAGCTGTTTTTT.

The rearrangement uses TRBV7-9 and TRBJ1-4, with D possibly TRBD1 on 5 matching bases. Germline V gene data show CDR1 as SEHNR and CDR2 as FQNEAQ (reference sequence). V was shortened by 10 bases and J by 6 bases, with 9 bases between the two germline ends. The CDR3 length is 11 residues. This CDR3 reads CAIPGDEKLFF. CDR3 nucleotide sequence: TGTGCCATCCCGGGGGATGAAAAACTGTTTTTT.

The chain couples TRBV5-4 to TRBJ2-5, with a weak D call TRBD1 (5 bases). Germline assignment: CDR1 SGHNT and CDR2 YYREEE (reference sequence). V dropped 0 bases and J dropped 5 bases, with 17 bases sitting between them. CDR3 length: 16 amino acids. In DNA form, the CDR3 reads TGTGCCAGCAGCTTGGCCGCAGGGTTTGGAGAGGAGACCCAGTACTTC. This encodes CASSLAAGFGEETQYF.

This rearrangement joins TRBV5-1 to TRBJ1-1; 10 nucleotides agree with TRBD1. Germline CDR1 is SGHRS and CDR2 is YFSETQ. The CDR3 contains 17 residues. With 5 bases clipped from V and 3 bases from J, the junction kept 13 bases outside the gene matches. The CDR3, as DNA: TGCGCCAGCAGACCTAAGGGGACAGGGGCTGAGTACACTGAAGCTTTCTTT. This gives the protein CASRPKGTGAEYTEAFF.

The chain has TRBV4-2 and TRBJ1-1; D is unresolved. This CDR3 contains 16 residues. V was pared by 1 base and J by 0 bases, with 12 bases between. Germline CDR1 is LGHNA and CDR2 is YNFKEQ. This CDR3 is CASSQGSPGLNTEAFF. DNA for the CDR3: TGTGCCAGCAGCCAAGGAAGTCCAGGCCTGAACACTGAAGCTTTCTTT.

The rearrangement joins TRBV6-4 to TRBJ2-1; 10 nucleotides line up with TRBD1. V trimming: 0 bases; J trimming: 6 bases; junction bases outside the gene matches: 5. The V gene's germline CDR1 is MRHNA and CDR2 SNTAGT. This CDR3 has 16 amino acids. CDR3 amino acids: CASSDSTGTGANEQFF. CDR3 DNA sequence: TGTGCCAGCAGTGACTCGACTGGGACAGGGGCCAATGAGCAGTTCTTC.

The chain recombines TRBV10-2 with TRBJ2-1, with 8 bases fitting TRBD2. This CDR3 is built from 17 residues. Per the germline V gene, CDR1 is WSHSY and CDR2 is SAAADI. Trimming cost V 8 bases and J 8 bases; bases outside gene matches: 20. The CDR3 bases are TGCGCCAGCTCACGCTCCGGGACTAGTAACCCCAACGATGAGCAGTTCTTC. Translated: CASSRSGTSNPNDEQFF.

V and J are TRBV27 and TRBJ2-5, with 7 bases aligning to TRBD1. The last part of the DNA fits TRBJ2-7 better; the J call may be wrong. CDR3 length equals 16 residues. The germline V gene encodes CDR1 MNHEY and CDR2 SMNVEV (reference sequence). The CDR3 loop reads CASSSPGQTTSYEQYF. In DNA form, the CDR3 reads TGTGCCAGCAGTTCCCCGGGACAGACCACATCCTACGAGCAGTACTTC.

The chain couples TRBV9 to TRBJ2-1; D possibly corresponds to TRBD2 (5 bases). The CDR3 totals 13 residues. The V end was cut by 4 bases, the J end by 9 bases, with 14 bases between. Germline assignment: CDR1 SGDLS and CDR2 YYNGEE. In DNA, the CDR3 is TGTGCCAGCAGCACCCGGACTTCCGGTGAGCAGTTCTTC. Translation gives CASSTRTSGEQFF.

This clone was recorded only once. This rearrangement joins TRBV27 to TRBJ2-2; tentatively, D is TRBD1 (6 bases). Between the trimmed V and J ends, which lost 3 bases and 5 bases, there was a span of 10 bases. Germline CDR1 is MNHEY and CDR2 is SMNVEV (reference sequence). CDR3 length equals 14 residues. In DNA, the CDR3 is TGTGCCAGCAGTTTTGGGGGACATACCGGGGAGCTGTTTTTT. Protein product: CASSFGGHTGELFF.

Only a few counts were recorded for this clone. V and J are TRBV6-1 and TRBJ1-1, with a weak D call TRBD1 (5 bases). The V gene's germline CDR1 is MNHNS and CDR2 SASEGT. V lost 1 base and J lost 0, with 9 bases in between. CDR3 length: 15 residues. The CDR3 here is CASSEVPGLNTEAFF. DNA for the CDR3: TGTGCCAGCAGTGAAGTCCCAGGGCTGAACACTGAAGCTTTCTTT.